What follows are 9 T cell receptor beta chains derived from one specimen sequenced in a study of blood T cell repertoires in COVID-19. Assay: immunoSEQ multiplex PCR; the TCRdb copy retains only in-frame clones and omits some. Among approximately 190,000 clones listed, 88% were seen once. The sample comprised peripheral blood. The source is a man between 65 and 80 years old with active or convalescent COVID-19.

This chain uses TRBV29-1 with TRBJ1-4; D not certain. The germline V and J ends were trimmed by 4 bases and 5 bases, with 8 bases remaining between them. CDR3 length equals 12 residues. The germline CDR1 and CDR2 sequences are SQVTM and ANQGSEA. Written as DNA, the CDR3 is TGCAGCGTTGTCGGAGGGAATGAAAAACTGTTTTTT. It specifies CSVVGGNEKLFF. The variable domain in full, completed from reference TRBV29-1 and TRBJ1-4, reads SAVISQKPSRDICQRGTSLTIQCQVDSQVTMMFWYRQQPGQSLTLIATANQGSEATYESGFVIDKFPISRPNLTFSTLTVSNMSPEDSSIYLCSVVGGNEKLFFGSGTQLSVL.

The V gene is TRBV3-1 (or the pseudogene TRBV3-2), the J gene TRBJ2-5; 12 positions match TRBD2. The CDR3 loop spans 15 amino acids. CDR1 and CDR2 from the germline V gene are LGHDT and YNNKEL (reference sequence). J was trimmed by 4 bases and V by 7 bases; bases with no gene match: 7. This CDR3 is CASTLAGGLLETQYF. In DNA form, the CDR3 reads TGTGCCAGCACCCTAGCGGGGGGGCTCTTAGAGACCCAGTACTTC.

In this sample, this clone turned up once. The chain employs TRBV15 and TRBJ1-6, with D possibly being TRBD1 (5 bases). V was clipped by 0 bases and J by 10 bases, with 13 bases between them. The CDR3 consists of 15 residues. CDR1 is LNHNV, CDR2 YYDKDF, per germline (reference sequence). CDR3 protein: CATSREQGVGSPLHF. DNA of the CDR3: TGTGCCACCAGCAGAGAGCAAGGGGTAGGATCACCCCTCCACTTT.

The chain joins TRBV27 to TRBJ1-2; D gene uncertain. With 8 bases removed from V and 7 bases from J, the gap between germline ends came to 11 bases. The CDR3 is 11 residues long. Germline assignment: CDR1 MNHEY and CDR2 SMNVEV (reference sequence). The CDR3 coding sequence is TGTGCCAGCGGTACGAGGGCTGGCTACACCTTC. Its protein is CASGTRAGYTF.

The chain links TRBV5-1 to TRBJ1-6; D is uncertain. Germline V gene sequence: CDR1 SGHRS, CDR2 YFSETQ. The V end lost 1 base, the J end lost 6 bases, and 8 bases lay between the germline ends. This CDR3 spans 14 amino acids. DNA for the CDR3: TGCGCCAGCAGCTTGTCACAGTTTAATTCACCCCTCCACTTT. Residues: CASSLSQFNSPLHF.

The chain combines TRBV30 with TRBJ1-6; D is perhaps TRBD1 (6 bases). Trimming cost V 0 bases and J 7 bases, with 10 bases left between them. The CDR3 totals 14 residues. CDR1 GTSNPN and CDR2 SVGIG come from the germline V gene (reference sequence). CDR3 in DNA: TGTGCCTGGAGTGTACCTCAGGGGAATTCACCCCTCCACTTT. It yields the protein CAWSVPQGNSPLHF.

The chain joins TRBV5-1 to TRBJ2-7; TRBD2 might be the D (6 bases). Germline V lookup: CDR1 SGHRS, CDR2 YFSETQ. The CDR3 is made up of 15 amino acids. Trimming shortened V by 0 bases and J by 5 bases, and 15 bases separated the two germline ends. CDR3 residues: CASSLAGGFRDEQYF. CDR3 in DNA: TGCGCCAGCAGCTTGGCCGGGGGATTCAGGGACGAGCAGTACTTC.

The V call is TRBV5-5, the J call TRBJ1-5; 8 bases line up with TRBD1. The CDR3 length is 14 residues. CDR1 SGHKS and CDR2 YYEKEE come from the germline V gene (reference sequence). V was clipped by 4 bases and J by 7 bases; unmatched bases: 7. The CDR3 DNA is TGTGCCAGCAGCCGACAGGGGATGGGGCAGCCCCAGCATTTT. This encodes CASSRQGMGQPQHF.

CDR3 sequence (DNA): TGTGCCAGCAGGGTGGGGGCCATCCTGGGAAACACCATATATTTT. Protein sequence: CASRVGAILGNTIYF. This chain links TRBV2 with TRBJ1-3; a possible D gene is TRBD1 (6 bases). Germline V gives CDR1 SNHLY, CDR2 FYNNEI. This CDR3 is built from 15 residues. V was clipped by 6 bases and J by 4 bases, with 16 bases between them.